The 6 T cell receptor beta chains presented below share a single source sample, sequenced in a study of cytomegalovirus exposure and HLA in healthy donors. Both 60 Vbeta primers and 13 Jbeta primers went into the PCR. The table came from immunoSEQ multiplex PCR; TCRdb's copy has only in-frame clones and leaves some out. The sample lists under 200,000 clones, 78% occurring once. The sample consisted of PBMCs. These receptors were taken from a young woman in good health and CMV-seropositive.

The rearrangement links TRBV11-2 to TRBJ2-7; D ambiguous. The CDR3 length is 11 residues. Germline CDR1 reads SGHAT; CDR2 reads FQNNGV. Trimming removed 2 bases at V and 5 bases at J, with 4 bases between. CDR3 coding DNA: TGTGCCAGCAGCTTAATCAACGAGCAGTACTTC. Its protein is CASSLINEQYF.

V gene TRBV2 combines with J gene TRBJ1-2; 7 positions agree with TRBD1. Germline CDR1 reads SNHLY; CDR2 reads FYNNEI. The ends lost 9 bases at V and 4 bases at J; junction bases unmatched: 5. The CDR3 runs 12 residues. In DNA, the CDR3 is TGTGCCAGTCCGGGACAGACCTATGGCTACACCTTC. The encoded protein is CASPGQTYGYTF.

The chain uses TRBV5-8 and TRBJ2-4; 9 bases map to TRBD2. CDR3 length: 18 residues. Unmatched junction bases numbered 8, after V lost 1 base and J lost 0 bases. Germline V gene lookup returns CDR1 SGHTS and CDR2 YDEGEE. The CDR3 spells CASSLFLAGKLAKNIQYF. As DNA, the CDR3 is TGTGCCAGCAGCTTGTTCCTAGCGGGGAAGCTAGCCAAAAACATTCAGTACTTC.

The genes are TRBV27 and TRBJ2-7; 9 bases agree with TRBD2. The V gene end was trimmed by 5 bases and the J gene end by 2 bases; junction bases not matched to a gene: 4. This CDR3 spans 14 amino acids. CDR1 is MNHEY, CDR2 SMNVEV, per germline (reference sequence). CDR3 bases: TGTGCCAGCAGTCCTAGCGGGACCGCCTACGAGCAGTACTTC. Amino acids: CASSPSGTAYEQYF.

The genes are TRBV7-9 and TRBJ2-7; D call uncertain. The CDR3 spans 14 residues. Trimming stripped 3 bases from V and 2 bases from J, with 11 bases between. In germline, CDR1 is SEHNR, CDR2 FQNEAQ (reference sequence). This chain's CDR3 is CASSFPQKAYEQYF. Written as DNA, the CDR3 is TGTGCCAGCAGCTTTCCCCAGAAAGCCTACGAGCAGTACTTC.

The J gene is TRBJ2-5, the V gene TRBV6-4; D is undetermined. Per germline, CDR1 MRHNA and CDR2 SNTAGT. The CDR3 contains 13 residues. V was cut by 4 bases and J by 1 base, with 7 bases left in between. CDR3 DNA: TGTGCCAGCAGTGCACAGTCCCAAGAGACCCAGTACTTC. This codes for CASSAQSQETQYF.